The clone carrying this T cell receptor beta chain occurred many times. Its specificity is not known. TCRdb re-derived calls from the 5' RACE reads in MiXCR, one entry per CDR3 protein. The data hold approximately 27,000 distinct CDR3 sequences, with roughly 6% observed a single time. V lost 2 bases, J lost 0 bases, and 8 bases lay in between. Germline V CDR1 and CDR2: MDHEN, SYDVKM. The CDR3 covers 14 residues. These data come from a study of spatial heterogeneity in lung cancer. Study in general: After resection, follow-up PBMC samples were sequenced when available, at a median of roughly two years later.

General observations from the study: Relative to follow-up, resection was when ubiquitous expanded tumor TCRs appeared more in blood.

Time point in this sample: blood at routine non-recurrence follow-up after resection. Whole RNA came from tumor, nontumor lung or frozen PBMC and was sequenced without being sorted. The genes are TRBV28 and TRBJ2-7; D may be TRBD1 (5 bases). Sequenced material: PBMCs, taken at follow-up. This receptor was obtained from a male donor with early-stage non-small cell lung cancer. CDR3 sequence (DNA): TGTGCCAGCAGTTTAGTGGACACCTCCTACGAGCAGTACTTC. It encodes CASSLVDTSYEQYF.